Listed here is a single T cell receptor beta chain. This specimen comes from a study of blood T cell repertoires in COVID-19. TCRdb's copy holds only in-frame clones and misses some; the assay was immunoSEQ multiplex PCR. The sample gives roughly 100,000 clones, approximately 92% of which show up once; 5% to 6% is in the top ten. V dropped 4 bases and J dropped 2; count of bases not matched to a gene: 2. The CDR3 is made up of 13 amino acids. The germline gives CDR1 SGHNT, CDR2 YYREEE (reference sequence). Sequencing was done on a sample of peripheral blood. The rearrangement uses TRBV5-4 and TRBJ2-5, with 7 bases matching TRBD1. The TCR originated in a man over 45 with active COVID-19. The CDR3 DNA follows: TGTGCCAGCAGCCTGGGACAGCAAGAGACCCAGTACTTC. Translating gives CASSLGQQETQYF.